This TCR beta chain was recovered during a study of identifying expanded T cells in peripheral blood. Notes on the study in general: Variance in clone template counts between roughly two-week samples significantly increased with total template count across all healthy donors. About 1.3 clones differed between technical replicates, versus around 16 and 19 over time.

A word on this clone: Antigen: not known. At the DNA level, this CDR3 is encoded by other sequences in the same sample as well.

Assay: immunoSEQ multiplex PCR; the TCRdb copy retains only in-frame clones and omits some. The sample lists roughly 100,000 clones, approximately 89% occurring once. Collection occurred without any documented infections or immune events in donors. The CDR3 runs to 12 residues. Trimming took off 6 bases at V and 0 bases at J, with 6 bases between the two ends. Germline lookup yields CDR1 ENHRY and CDR2 SYGVKD. V usage is TRBV10-3 and J usage is TRBJ2-7, with D possibly being TRBD2 (5 bases). The sequenced sample was blood. The receptor was isolated from a person between 18 and 69 years old in good health. As DNA, the CDR3 is TGTGCCATCAGCGGGGACTCCTACGAGCAGTACTTC. As protein: CAISGDSYEQYF.